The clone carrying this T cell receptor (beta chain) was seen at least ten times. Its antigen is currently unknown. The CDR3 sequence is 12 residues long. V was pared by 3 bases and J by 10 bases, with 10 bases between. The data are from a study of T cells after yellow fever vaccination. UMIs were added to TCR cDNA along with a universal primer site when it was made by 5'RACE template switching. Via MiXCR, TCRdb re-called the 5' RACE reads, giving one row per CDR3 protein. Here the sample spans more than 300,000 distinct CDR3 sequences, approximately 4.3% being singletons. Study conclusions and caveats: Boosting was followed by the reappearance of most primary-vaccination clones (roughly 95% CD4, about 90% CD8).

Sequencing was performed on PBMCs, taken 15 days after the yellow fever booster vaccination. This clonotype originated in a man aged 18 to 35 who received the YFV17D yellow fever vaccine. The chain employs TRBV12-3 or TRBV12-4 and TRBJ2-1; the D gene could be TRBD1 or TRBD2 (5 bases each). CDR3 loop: CASSFGDVEQFF. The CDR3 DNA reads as TGTGCCAGCAGTTTTGGGGACGTAGAGCAGTTCTTC.